These 10 T cell receptor beta chains originate from one sample sequenced in a study of blood T cell repertoires in COVID-19 (dated by TCRdb to the early 2020s). Receptor libraries were prepared by the immunoSEQ multiplex PCR assay. Here the immuneACCESS table is served through TCRdb, limited to in-frame sequences with V and J called. Missing clones are a known gap in these copies; in checked studies unresolved V genes cover under half, and the rest lacks a known reason. For this sample the table gives about 190,000 clones, of which roughly 80% were detected only once. In total, the top ten clones hold about 13% of the sample. The sequenced sample was peripheral blood. These receptors all stem from a man aged 45-65 years who had recovered from COVID-19.

CDR3 DNA sequence: TGTGCCAGCAGTTTAGCGCTCGGGACCCAGTACTTC. This gives the protein CASSLALGTQYF. The gene calls are TRBV12-3 or TRBV12-4 and TRBJ2-5; D is undetermined. V was shortened by 0 bases and J by 7 bases, with 6 bases between the two germline ends. The CDR3 covers 12 residues.

V usage is TRBV7-3 and J usage is TRBJ2-2; 9 bases are shared with TRBD2. J lost 4 bases, V lost 2 bases, and 8 bases had no gene match. The CDR3 runs to 17 residues. The germline gives CDR1 SGHTA, CDR2 FQGTGA. The CDR3 loop reads CASSLLGGRASTGELFF. CDR3 DNA sequence: TGTGCCAGCAGCTTACTAGGCGGGAGGGCAAGCACCGGGGAGCTGTTTTTT.

CDR3 region: CASSFSRDTQYF. For the CDR3, the DNA is TGTGCCAGCAGTTTTTCCCGGGATACGCAGTATTTT. The chain joins TRBV12-3 or TRBV12-4 to TRBJ2-3; D is ambiguous. Trimming pared 3 bases from V and 6 bases from J, leaving 7 bases between. This CDR3 has 12 amino acids.

In the case of this clone: Compared with germline, one end of the junction differs, possibly owing to a read error. V is TRBV27 and J is TRBJ2-3; 7 positions match TRBD1. CDR1 is MNHEY and CDR2 is SMNVEV in the germline V gene (reference sequence). The CDR3 spans 18 residues. CDR3: CASSLPGTDQISHRYAVF. The CDR3 coding sequence is TGTGCCAGCAGTTTACCGGGGACAGACCAAATCTCTCACAGATACGCAGTATTT.

This CDR3 reads CASSWTPPKNEKLFF. For the CDR3, the DNA is TGTGCCAGTTCCTGGACTCCGCCTAAGAATGAAAAACTGTTTTTT. This rearrangement joins TRBV28 to TRBJ1-4; no firm D call. Between the trimmed V and J ends, which lost 9 bases and 5 bases, there was a span of 19 bases. The CDR3 runs to 15 residues. The germline gives CDR1 MDHEN, CDR2 SYDVKM.

The chain joins TRBV27 to TRBJ2-1; a possible D gene is TRBD1 (6 bases). The CDR3 sequence is 17 residues long. The V and J ends lost 1 base and 5 bases respectively, with 18 bases between them. Germline assignment: CDR1 MNHEY and CDR2 SMNVEV (reference sequence). CDR3 loop: CASSLLLRGRGNNEQFF. The DNA of the CDR3 is TGTGCCAGCAGTTTATTATTAAGGGGCAGGGGAAACAATGAGCAGTTCTTC.

This clone was counted between two and nine times. A read error may produce the germline difference seen at one junction end. The V gene is TRBV30, the J gene TRBJ2-7; TRBD1 aligns across 9 bases. The CDR3 extends over 8 amino acids. Germline V gene sequence: CDR1 GTSNPN, CDR2 SVGIG (reference sequence). CDR3 DNA: TGTGCCTGGGGGACAGGGCATTTC. Protein sequence: CAWGTGHF.

The DNA for the CDR3 is TGTGCCAGCAGTGAAGCGGCGGGAGTTTCCTACAATGAGCAGTTCTTC. Translated: CASSEAAGVSYNEQFF. J is TRBJ2-1 and V is TRBV2, with TRBD2 matching over 7 bases. Unmatched junction bases numbered 3, after V lost 0 bases and J lost 1 base. CDR1 is SNHLY, CDR2 FYNNEI, per germline. The CDR3 consists of 16 residues.

V gene TRBV9 combines with J gene TRBJ2-2; 12 bases agree with TRBD2. The V segment lost 4 bases and the J segment 2 bases; nucleotides outside the gene matches: 12. The CDR3 is 19 amino acids. CDR1 and CDR2 from the germline V gene are SGDLS and YYNGEE. The CDR3 loop is CASSLTSRTSGVNTGELFF. CDR3 nucleotides: TGTGCCAGCAGCCTTACCTCAAGGACTAGCGGGGTAAACACCGGGGAGCTGTTTTTT. Full variable domain (outside the CDR3, taken from reference TRBV9 and TRBJ2-2): DSGVTQTPKHLITATGQRVTLRCSPRSGDLSVYWYQQSLDQGLQFLIQYYNGEERAKGNILERFSAQQFPDLHSELNLSSLELGDSALYFCASSLTSRTSGVNTGELFFGEGSRLTVL.

The V gene is TRBV19, the J gene TRBJ1-1; D gene uncertain. Trimming removed 2 bases from V and 3 bases from J, with 4 bases in between. Germline CDR1 is LNHDA and CDR2 is SQIVND (reference sequence). There are 12 residues in the CDR3. As DNA, the CDR3 is TGTGCCAGTAGTATATCGGACACTGAAGCTTTCTTT. As protein: CASSISDTEAFF.